The clone carrying this T cell receptor (beta chain) was seen just once. Genomic DNA was employed as the template in profiling TCR beta VDJ and CDR3. TCRdb called the reads again in MiXCR, with one record for every CDR3 protein. Of roughly 200,000 distinct CDR3 sequences detected, roughly 57% appear once; the ten largest clones hold around 32%. This sample was taken from a study of CD8+CD57+ T cells in acquired aplastic anemia. Trimming took 3 bases from V and 4 from J; bases not matched to a gene: 5. This CDR3 contains 15 residues. Germline CDR1 is KGHDR and CDR2 is SFDVKD. The sequence came from a human donor in good health. Sequenced sample: sorted CD4+, CD8+, or CD8+CD57+ T cells (not recorded which) from PBMCs. The rearrangement links TRBV24-1 to TRBJ2-1; 7 bases line up with TRBD1. DNA for the CDR3: TGTGCCACCAGTGATATAAGGGGACAGTACAATGAGCAGTTCTTC. It is translated as CATSDIRGQYNEQFF.